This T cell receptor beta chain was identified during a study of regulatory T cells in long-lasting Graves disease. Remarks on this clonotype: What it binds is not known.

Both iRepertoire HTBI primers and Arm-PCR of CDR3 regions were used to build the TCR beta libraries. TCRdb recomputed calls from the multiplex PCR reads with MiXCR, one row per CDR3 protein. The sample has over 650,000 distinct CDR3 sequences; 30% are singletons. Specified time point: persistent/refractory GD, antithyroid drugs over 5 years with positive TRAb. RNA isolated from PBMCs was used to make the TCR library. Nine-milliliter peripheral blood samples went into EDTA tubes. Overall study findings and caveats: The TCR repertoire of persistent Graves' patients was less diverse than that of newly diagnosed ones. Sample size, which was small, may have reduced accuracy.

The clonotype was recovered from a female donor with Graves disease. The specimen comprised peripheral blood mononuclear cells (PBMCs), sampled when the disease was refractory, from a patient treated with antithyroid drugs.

CDR3: CASSGTGQASGYTF. CDR3 in DNA: TGTGCCAGCAGTGGGACCGGACAGGCGAGCGGCTACACCTTC. The chain has TRBV6-2 or TRBV6-3 and TRBJ1-2; 7 nucleotides align to TRBD1. The germline V gene encodes CDR1 MNHEY and CDR2 SVGEGT. V was clipped by 5 bases and J by 8 bases; unmatched bases: 11. The CDR3 is made up of 14 amino acids.